This T cell receptor (beta chain) was sequenced during a study of cytomegalovirus exposure and HLA in healthy donors. Study-level results: There was a cluster of highly shared sequence variants that was likely a sequencing artifact. Researchers reportedly found TCR beta sequences accurately predicted most subjects' HLA-A and HLA-B alleles. Among TCR beta chains of equal frequency, HLA-associated ones were more clonally expanded in a later analysis. Reportedly, cytomegalovirus status was diagnosed with high sensitivity and specificity.

As regards this clone: Antigen: not known.

This PCR relied on a set of 60 Vbeta primers and 13 Jbeta primers. Using immunoSEQ multiplex PCR, the repertoire was profiled, and TCRdb retains in-frame clones only, with some absent. The sample yields some 100,000 clones, 85% to 90% seen once. V lost 5 bases to trimming and J lost 2 bases, with 11 bases between them. The CDR3 consists of 14 residues. Germline V lookup: CDR1 SGHDT, CDR2 YYEEEE. The source is a man aged 25 to 45 in good health and CMV-seronegative. The chain recombines TRBV5-6 with TRBJ2-4, with unresolved D. Specimen: PBMCs. The CDR3 spells CASRPSGSKNIQYF. In DNA, the CDR3 is TGTGCCAGCAGGCCGTCAGGCTCCAAAAACATTCAGTACTTC.